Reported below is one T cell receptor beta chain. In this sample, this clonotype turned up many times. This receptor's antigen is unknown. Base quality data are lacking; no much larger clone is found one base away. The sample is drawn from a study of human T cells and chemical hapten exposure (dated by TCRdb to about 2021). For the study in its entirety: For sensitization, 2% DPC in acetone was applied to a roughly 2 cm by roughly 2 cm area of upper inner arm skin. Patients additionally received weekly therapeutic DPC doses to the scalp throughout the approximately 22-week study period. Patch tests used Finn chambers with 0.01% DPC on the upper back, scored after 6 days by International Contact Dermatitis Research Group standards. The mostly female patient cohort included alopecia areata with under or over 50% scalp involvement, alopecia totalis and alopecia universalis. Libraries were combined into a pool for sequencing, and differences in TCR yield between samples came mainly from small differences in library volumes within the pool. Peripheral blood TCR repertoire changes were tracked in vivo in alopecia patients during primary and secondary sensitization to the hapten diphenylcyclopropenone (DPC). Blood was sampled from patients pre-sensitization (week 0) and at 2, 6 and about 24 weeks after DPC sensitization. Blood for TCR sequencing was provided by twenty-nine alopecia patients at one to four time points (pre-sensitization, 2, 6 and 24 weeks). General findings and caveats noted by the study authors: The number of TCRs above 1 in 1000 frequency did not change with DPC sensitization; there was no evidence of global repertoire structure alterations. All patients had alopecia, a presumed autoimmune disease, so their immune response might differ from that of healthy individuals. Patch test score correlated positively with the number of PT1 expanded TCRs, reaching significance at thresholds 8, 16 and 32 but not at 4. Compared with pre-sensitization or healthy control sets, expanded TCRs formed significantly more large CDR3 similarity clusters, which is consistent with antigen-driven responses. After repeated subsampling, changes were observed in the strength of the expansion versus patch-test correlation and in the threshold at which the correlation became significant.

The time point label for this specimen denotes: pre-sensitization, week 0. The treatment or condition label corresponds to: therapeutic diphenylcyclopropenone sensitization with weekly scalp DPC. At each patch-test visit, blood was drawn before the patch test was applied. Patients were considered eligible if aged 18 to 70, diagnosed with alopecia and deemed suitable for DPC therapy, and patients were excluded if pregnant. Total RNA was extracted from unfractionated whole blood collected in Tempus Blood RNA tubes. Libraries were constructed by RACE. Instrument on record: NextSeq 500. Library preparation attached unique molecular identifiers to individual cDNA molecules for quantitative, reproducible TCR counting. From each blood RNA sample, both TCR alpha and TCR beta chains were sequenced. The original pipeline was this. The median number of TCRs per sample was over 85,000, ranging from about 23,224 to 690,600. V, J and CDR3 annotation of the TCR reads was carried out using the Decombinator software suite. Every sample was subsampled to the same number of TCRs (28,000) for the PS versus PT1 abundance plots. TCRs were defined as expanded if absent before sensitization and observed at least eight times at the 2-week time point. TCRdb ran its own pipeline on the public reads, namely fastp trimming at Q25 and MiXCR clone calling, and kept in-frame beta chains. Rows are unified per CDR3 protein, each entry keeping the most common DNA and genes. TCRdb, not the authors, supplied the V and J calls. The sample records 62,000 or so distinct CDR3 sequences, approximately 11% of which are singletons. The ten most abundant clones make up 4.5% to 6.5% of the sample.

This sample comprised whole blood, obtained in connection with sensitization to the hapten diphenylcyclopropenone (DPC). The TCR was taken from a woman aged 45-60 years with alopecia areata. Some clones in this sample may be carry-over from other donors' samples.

At the DNA level, the sequence is TGTGCCAGCACCCTGTGGGGAAAGAATTACGAGCAGTACTTC. The encoded protein is CASTLWGKNYEQYF. The rearranged chain carries TRBV6-2 or TRBV6-3 and TRBJ2-7; no D segment can be confidently identified. V is clipped by 7 bases and J by 4 bases, and the sequence between their germline boundaries is 17 bases long. The CDR3 runs 14 residues from the cysteine to the phenylalanine. The only DNA kept is the CDR3, 42 bases in frame from the first base. Sequences MNHEY (CDR1) and SVGEGT (CDR2) are obtained from the germline V gene.